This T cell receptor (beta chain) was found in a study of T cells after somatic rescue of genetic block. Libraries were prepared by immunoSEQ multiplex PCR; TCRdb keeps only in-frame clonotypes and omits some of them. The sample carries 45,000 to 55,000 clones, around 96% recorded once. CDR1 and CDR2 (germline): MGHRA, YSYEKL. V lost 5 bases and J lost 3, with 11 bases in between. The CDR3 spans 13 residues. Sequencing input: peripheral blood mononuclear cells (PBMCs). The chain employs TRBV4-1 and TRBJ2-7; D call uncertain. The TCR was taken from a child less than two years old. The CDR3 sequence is CASSARTFYEQYF. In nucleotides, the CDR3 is TGCGCCAGCAGCGCCCGTACTTTCTACGAGCAGTACTTC.